Shown below are 29 T cell receptor beta chains from a single sample sequenced in a study of blood T cell repertoires in COVID-19. TCRdb keeps only in-frame clones here, not all; method: immunoSEQ multiplex PCR. In the table there are around 270,000 clones, about four fifths of which are singletons. Sequenced input: peripheral blood. The receptors were sampled from a woman in her forties who had recovered from COVID-19.

The gene calls are TRBV28 and TRBJ1-6; 9 bases are shared with TRBD1. Per the germline V gene, CDR1 is MDHEN and CDR2 is SYDVKM. V dropped 5 bases and J dropped 2; count of bases not matched to a gene: 10. The CDR3 totals 18 residues. CDR3 protein: CASSPLGQGRAYNSPLHF. The CDR3 DNA reads as TGTGCCAGCAGTCCTCTTGGACAGGGGCGAGCCTATAATTCACCCCTCCACTTT.

Written as DNA, the CDR3 is TGTGCCAGCACCCTCGGGACAGGAAGCTACGAGCAGTACTTC. The encoded protein is CASTLGTGSYEQYF. V usage is TRBV7-8 and J usage is TRBJ2-7; 8 bases line up with TRBD1. V was pared by 7 bases and J by 3 bases, with 8 bases of the junction left unmatched. Germline CDR1 reads SGHVS; CDR2 reads FQNEAQ. The CDR3 is 14 amino acids.

The gene calls are TRBV3-1 (or the pseudogene TRBV3-2) and TRBJ2-3, with 8 bases fitting TRBD2. This CDR3 has 16 amino acids. CDR1 is LGHDT, CDR2 YNNKEL, per germline (reference sequence). The junction had 11 bases not matched to a gene; V was cut back by 3 bases and J by 6 bases. The CDR3 DNA follows: TGTGCCAGCAGCCACCGGGGGGGCGGGATCTCTGATACGCAGTATTTT. As protein: CASSHRGGGISDTQYF.

This clone has more than one count but fewer than ten. The rearrangement links TRBV12-3 or TRBV12-4 to TRBJ1-2, with D possibly being TRBD1 (5 bases). The CDR3 loop spans 12 amino acids. Trimming pared 6 bases from V and 8 bases from J, leaving 13 bases between. CDR3 coding DNA: TGTGCCAGCAGCACAGGAGTAGGCGGCTACACCTTC. Its translation: CASSTGVGGYTF.

This clone was counted a few times. The rearrangement uses TRBV2 and TRBJ1-4, with D perhaps TRBD1 (5 bases). V was shortened by 4 bases and J by 1 base, with 13 bases between the two germline ends. The CDR3 has 16 residues. Germline CDR1 is SNHLY and CDR2 is FYNNEI. CDR3: CASSGRQGLTNEKLFF. The DNA of the CDR3 is TGTGCCAGCAGTGGGCGGCAGGGCCTAACTAATGAAAAACTGTTTTTT.

This clone appeared once. The chain uses TRBV19 and TRBJ2-1; D gene unclear. The CDR3 is 13 residues long. The germline gives CDR1 LNHDA, CDR2 SQIVND (reference sequence). Trimming took off 4 bases at V and 4 bases at J, with 8 bases between the two ends. CDR3 sequence reads: CASSTSGYNEQFF. CDR3 sequence (DNA): TGTGCCAGTAGTACCTCCGGTTACAATGAGCAGTTCTTC.

The rearrangement uses TRBV2 and TRBJ2-1, with D possibly being TRBD1 (5 bases). This CDR3 region has 14 residues. V lost 6 bases to trimming and J lost 7 bases, with 16 bases between them. Germline CDR1 SNHLY, CDR2 FYNNEI. Here the CDR3 DNA reads TGTGCCAGCAGAAGTGCAGCAGGGCGGAATGAGCAGTTCTTC. Translated: CASRSAAGRNEQFF.

This chain uses TRBV18 with TRBJ2-1; possible D gene TRBD2, 6 bases. The CDR3 consists of 15 residues. CDR1 and CDR2 (germline): KGHSH, LQKENI. V lost 0 bases, J lost 7 bases, and 13 bases lay in between. The CDR3 nucleotides are TGTGCCAGCTCACCACCGGAGGGAGTGGAGAATGAGCAGTTCTTC. Amino acid sequence: CASSPPEGVENEQFF.

This chain uses TRBV6-5 with TRBJ1-5; D not resolved. The V and J ends lost 11 bases and 2 bases respectively, with 10 bases between them. The CDR3 sequence is 12 residues long. Per the germline V gene, CDR1 is MNHEY and CDR2 is SVGAGI. CDR3 sequence reads: CAGQVGNQPQHF. The CDR3 nucleotides read TGTGCCGGCCAGGTTGGCAATCAGCCCCAGCATTTT.

The chain combines TRBV19 with TRBJ1-4; the D gene is possibly TRBD1 (6 bases). Germline lookup yields CDR1 LNHDA and CDR2 SQIVND (reference sequence). Deletions cut 4 bases from V and 0 bases from J, with 9 bases between. The CDR3 is 15 amino acids. Here the CDR3 DNA reads TGTGCCAGTAGTACAGGGGCCGCAACTAATGAAAAACTGTTTTTT. The encoded protein is CASSTGAATNEKLFF.

The V gene is TRBV5-1, the J gene TRBJ1-6; 12 positions agree with TRBD1. With 7 bases clipped from V and 10 bases from J, the junction kept 3 bases outside the gene matches. The germline V gene encodes CDR1 SGHRS and CDR2 YFSETQ. This CDR3 comprises 13 residues. The CDR3 sequence is CASGTGGWSPLHF. DNA for the CDR3: TGCGCCAGCGGGACAGGGGGCTGGTCACCCCTCCACTTT.

The V call is TRBV28, the J call TRBJ2-2; a possible D gene is TRBD2 (6 bases). Trimming removed 5 bases at V and 0 bases at J, with 13 bases between. Germline CDR1 and CDR2: MDHEN and SYDVKM. The CDR3 consists of 16 residues. CDR3: CASSPSGGANTGELFF. CDR3 bases: TGTGCCAGCAGTCCCTCCGGGGGTGCGAACACCGGGGAGCTGTTTTTT.

This chain connects TRBV30 to TRBJ1-5, with 8 bases that match TRBD1. The CDR3 length is 15 residues. J gave up 0 bases and V 7 bases, and 8 bases lay outside the gene matches. The V gene's germline CDR1 is GTSNPN and CDR2 SVGIG (reference sequence). The CDR3 nucleotides read TGTGCCTATACCCGGACAGGGTTTAGCAATCAGCCCCAGCATTTT. Translated: CAYTRTGFSNQPQHF.

The chain links TRBV29-1 to TRBJ2-7; TRBD1 matches at 10 bases. The germline V gene has CDR1 SQVTM and CDR2 ANQGSEA. CDR3 length equals 14 residues. Germline trimming cut 4 bases from V and 4 bases from J; bases unmatched to any gene: 7. CDR3 in amino acids: CSVAWDRGLYEQYF. In DNA form, the CDR3 reads TGCAGCGTTGCGTGGGACAGGGGTTTGTACGAGCAGTACTTC.

This clone was recorded a few times. J is TRBJ2-7 and V is TRBV11-2; D remains ambiguous. This CDR3 comprises 11 residues. Germline assignment: CDR1 SGHAT and CDR2 FQNNGV. V lost 1 base and J lost 9, with 7 bases in between. CDR3 protein: CASSLGAAQYF. The CDR3 nucleotides read TGTGCCAGCAGCTTAGGAGCTGCGCAGTACTTC.

The V and J genes are TRBV6-1 and TRBJ1-2; possibly TRBD1 for D (5 bases). Trimming stripped 0 bases from V and 5 bases from J, with 19 bases between. CDR3 size: 17 residues. Germline assignment: CDR1 MNHNS and CDR2 SASEGT. CDR3 in amino acids: CASSEAFLRTGGYGYTF. CDR3 bases: TGTGCCAGCAGTGAAGCGTTTCTTCGTACAGGCGGTTATGGCTACACCTTC.

The chain has TRBV19 and TRBJ1-6, with D uncertain. CDR1 and CDR2 (germline): LNHDA, SQIVND (reference sequence). The CDR3 is 12 residues long. V gave up 5 bases and J gave up 12 bases, with 11 bases separating them. The CDR3 DNA follows: TGTGCCAGTAGTCTCTACCGGGAACCCCTCCACTTT. It is translated as CASSLYREPLHF.

This chain links TRBV15 with TRBJ2-3, with 8 bases that match TRBD1. This CDR3 spans 16 amino acids. J gave up 5 bases and V 1 base, and 8 bases lay outside the gene matches. CDR1 is LNHNV and CDR2 is YYDKDF in the germline V gene (reference sequence). Here the CDR3 DNA reads TGTGCCACCAGCAGAGCTGTGGGCAGGGGGCAAGATACGCAGTATTTT. It yields the protein CATSRAVGRGQDTQYF.

The rearrangement links TRBV6-1 to TRBJ1-5, with D perhaps matching TRBD1 (5 bases). With 1 base removed from V and 0 bases from J, the gap between germline ends came to 16 bases. This CDR3 contains 18 residues. Germline CDR1 is MNHNS and CDR2 is SASEGT. The chain's CDR3 is CASSEVGGRIFSNQPQHF. In nucleotides, the CDR3 is TGTGCCAGCAGTGAAGTGGGGGGGAGAATCTTTAGCAATCAGCCCCAGCATTTT.

J is TRBJ1-6 and V is TRBV28; tentative D call: TRBD1 (5 bases). Germline V lookup: CDR1 MDHEN, CDR2 SYDVKM. CDR3 length equals 16 residues. Trimming stripped 2 bases from V and 2 bases from J, with 10 bases between. The CDR3 reads CASSLVGDTYNSPLHF. CDR3 in DNA: TGTGCCAGCAGTTTAGTAGGGGATACCTATAATTCACCCCTCCACTTT.

This clone was counted once. This sequence joins TRBV5-6 and TRBJ1-5; 9 bases are a match to TRBD1. From germline, CDR1 is SGHDT and CDR2 YYEEEE. After removal of 4 bases from V and 6 bases from J, the junction contained 8 bases not matched to a gene. The CDR3 is 15 amino acids. CDR3 in amino acids: CASSTVRTGVQPQHF. CDR3 DNA: TGTGCCAGCAGCACCGTGAGGACAGGGGTTCAGCCCCAGCATTTT. Combining the CDR3 with reference TRBV5-6 and TRBJ1-5 gives the whole variable domain DAGVTQSPTHLIKTRGQQVTLRCSPKSGHDTVSWYQQALGQGPQFIFQYYEEEERQRGNFPDRFSGHQFPNYSSELNVNALLLGDSALYLCASSTVRTGVQPQHFGDGTRLSIL.

J is TRBJ1-1 and V is TRBV19; D uncertain. In germline, CDR1 is LNHDA, CDR2 SQIVND (reference sequence). V lost 3 bases to trimming and J lost 5 bases, with 10 bases between them. CDR3 length equals 13 residues. In nucleotides, the CDR3 is TGTGCCAGTAGTATTACTCTGAGGACTGAAGCTTTCTTT. This codes for CASSITLRTEAFF.

This chain joins TRBV5-1 and TRBJ1-2; 8 bases are shared with TRBD1. Germline lookup yields CDR1 SGHRS and CDR2 YFSETQ. The trim removed 5 bases at V and 4 bases at J, leaving 7 bases unmatched. The length of the CDR3 is 14 residues. The CDR3 loop is CASSFGQGGYGYTF. CDR3 DNA sequence: TGCGCCAGCAGTTTCGGACAGGGAGGCTATGGCTACACCTTC.

The rearrangement joins TRBV14 to TRBJ2-5; 10 bases agree with TRBD1. Germline V gives CDR1 SGHDN, CDR2 FVKESK. The CDR3 contains 15 residues. V dropped 4 bases and J dropped 2; count of bases not matched to a gene: 4. The CDR3 loop reads CASSPRDRGQETQYF. The CDR3 bases are TGTGCCAGCAGCCCCCGGGACAGGGGACAAGAGACCCAGTACTTC.

This chain joins TRBV9 and TRBJ1-2; no clear D gene. The CDR3 has 15 amino acids. Germline CDR1 SGDLS, CDR2 YYNGEE. V lost 3 bases and J 13 bases, leaving 25 bases between the germline ends. The DNA of the CDR3 is TGTGCCAGCAGCGATACCGCCCTCTTGAGCTATGGTTTCACCTTC. It yields the protein CASSDTALLSYGFTF.

This chain joins TRBV9 and TRBJ2-1, with 9 bases aligning to TRBD2. The trim removed 2 bases at V and 7 bases at J, leaving 4 bases unmatched. The CDR3 totals 14 residues. Per the germline V gene, CDR1 is SGDLS and CDR2 is YYNGEE. Here the CDR3 DNA reads TGTGCCAGCAGCGTTCGACTAGCGGCGAATGAGCAGTTCTTC. This sequence encodes CASSVRLAANEQFF.

This clone has just one count. The chain carries TRBV5-5 and TRBJ2-7; the match to TRBD1 covers 9 bases. V lost 0 bases and J lost 4; bases outside the gene matches: 2. The CDR3 has 14 residues. The germline V gene encodes CDR1 SGHKS and CDR2 YYEKEE (reference sequence). Written as DNA, the CDR3 is TGTGCCAGCAGCTTGGGGACAGGGGTTTACGAGCAGTACTTC. Translated: CASSLGTGVYEQYF.

The rearrangement joins TRBV5-1 to TRBJ2-3; D unresolved. V lost 2 bases to trimming and J lost 0 bases, with 4 bases between them. Germline CDR1 SGHRS, CDR2 YFSETQ. The CDR3 extends over 13 amino acids. The CDR3 DNA follows: TGCGCCAGCAGCTTATCTAGCACAGATACGCAGTATTTT. Translating it yields CASSLSSTDTQYF. Complete variable domain (other parts from reference TRBV5-1 and TRBJ2-3): KAGVTQTPRYLIKTRGQQVTLSCSPISGHRSVSWYQQTPGQGLQFLFEYFSETQRNKGNFPGRFSGRQFSNSRSEMNVSTLELGDSALYLCASSLSSTDTQYFGPGTRLTVL.

This chain uses TRBV15 with TRBJ2-1; TRBD2 aligns across 8 bases. After removal of 1 base from V and 10 bases from J, the junction contained 3 bases not matched to a gene. The CDR3 has 13 amino acids. Germline CDR1 is LNHNV and CDR2 is YYDKDF (reference sequence). In DNA form, the CDR3 reads TGTGCCACCAGCAGAGGAAAGCGGGGGGAGCAGTTCTTC. The encoded protein is CATSRGKRGEQFF.